The entry below describes one T cell receptor beta chain. Antigen specificity is unknown. Per germline, CDR1 MNHEY and CDR2 SVGAGI. V shed 8 bases and J shed 3 bases, with 8 bases lying between them. This CDR3 region has 11 residues. The data were obtained in a study of cytomegalovirus exposure and HLA in healthy donors. General study results and limits: Earlier analysis found most TCR beta V segments productive about 87% or about 30% of the time.

Vbeta (60) and Jbeta (13) primers were used in the PCR. Measured with immunoSEQ multiplex PCR; TCRdb has only the in-frame clones, and not every one. The data show roughly 230,000 clones, around 78% seen once. The chain carries TRBV6-5 and TRBJ2-7; D possibly corresponds to TRBD1 (5 bases). This TCR came from a boy aged 5-17 years in good health and CMV-seronegative. The sequenced sample consisted of PBMCs. CDR3: CASSTVYEQYF. In DNA, the CDR3 is TGTGCCAGCTCGACAGTCTACGAGCAGTACTTC.